This T cell receptor (beta chain) was retrieved from a study of Tregs in tolerant kidney transplant recipients. Study-level findings and limits: Some patients' samples used different primers over time, so nucleotide sequences weren't comparable.

About this clone: What it recognizes is unknown.

Clones were sequenced by immunoSEQ multiplex PCR, and TCRdb holds only the in-frame ones, with some missing. The repertoire consists of around 74,000 clones, with 98% occurring once and the leading ten covering around 0.5%. The CDR3 contains 16 residues. In germline, CDR1 is MNHEY, CDR2 SMNVEV (reference sequence). J was trimmed by 3 bases and V by 5 bases; bases with no gene match: 10. The chain is built from TRBV27 and TRBJ2-1, with TRBD2 matching over 7 bases. The clonotype comes from a human donor who received a combined kidney and bone marrow transplant. Material: CD4+ T cells from blood, obtained before the transplant. The CDR3, as DNA: TGTGCCAGCAGTCTTCTTGGGGGAGGGAACTACAATGAGCAGTTCTTC. Its translation: CASSLLGGGNYNEQFF.